This paragraph reports one T cell receptor beta chain. This sample stems from a study of shared clonotypes between healthy human individuals. Assay used: immunoSEQ multiplex PCR; TCRdb lists only in-frame clones, some missing. The sample holds almost 750,000 clones, 72% seen once. The V and J ends lost 3 bases and 9 bases respectively, with 16 bases between them. Germline values: CDR1 SEHNR, CDR2 FQNEAQ (reference sequence). The CDR3 consists of 14 residues. What was sequenced was memory CD4+ T cells sorted from blood. Subset here: CD45RA-negative fraction. This chain connects TRBV7-9 to TRBJ2-3; maybe TRBD2 (6 bases). The sequence derives from a woman aged 25 to 39 in good health. The DNA for the CDR3 is TGTGCCAGCAGCTTGACTAGGGACGTCGGAACGCAGTATTTT. Translation: CASSLTRDVGTQYF.